This T cell receptor beta chain was identified in a study of T cells after somatic rescue of genetic block. The CDR3 consists of 16 residues. In germline, CDR1 is MNHNY, CDR2 SVGAGI (reference sequence). Trimming at V came to 6 bases and at J to 6 bases, leaving 6 bases not matched to a gene. Produced via immunoSEQ multiplex PCR; TCRdb's table is partial and in-frame only. The sample has more than 13,000 clones; about 70% are singletons. The receptor was derived from a man aged 18 to 29. The chain combines TRBV6-6 with TRBJ2-2, with 14 bases matching TRBD2. The specimen sequenced was peripheral blood mononuclear cells (PBMCs). The CDR3 coding sequence is TGTGCCAGCAGGTTCCCGACTAGCGGGAGGGCCGGGGAGCTGTTTTTT. This encodes CASRFPTSGRAGELFF.